This T cell receptor beta chain is drawn from a study of beta chain features in type 1 diabetes. Trimming took 4 bases from V and 1 from J; bases not matched to a gene: 14. The CDR3 sequence is 19 residues long. Per germline, CDR1 MNHEY and CDR2 SMNVEV (reference sequence). Reverse transcription of all isolated RNA meant that expressed TCRB transcripts were sequenced. Only in-frame clones appear in the TCRdb table, and some are missing; sequencing was by immunoSEQ multiplex PCR. The data hold 160,000 or so clones, with 11% observed a single time. One heparinised draw of blood, averaging about 110 mL, came from each donor. Whole-study results and caveats: Fewer insertions but more deletions were seen at VDJ junctions in type 1 diabetes patients.

A remark on this clone: Its antigen remains unknown.

The sequenced sample consisted of central memory CD4+ T cells from blood. The source of this sequence is a man aged 18 to 29 in good health. The V and J genes are TRBV27 and TRBJ2-3; 10 bases match TRBD1. For the CDR3, the DNA is TGTGCCAGCAGTTACGACGCGGCCCGGGGGACAGGGGGCACAGATACGCAGTATTTT. Its protein product is CASSYDAARGTGGTDTQYF.